The 18 T cell receptor beta chains presented below share a single source sample, sequenced in a study of T cell repertoires in cytomegalovirus infection. No antigens are known for them. Using its own MiXCR run on the reads, TCRdb lists one record per CDR3 protein. The sample carries fewer than 850,000 distinct CDR3 sequences, 25% to 30% recorded once. The source material was cultured CD8+ T cells from PBMCs, sampled from culture after CMV antigen stimulation. These TCRs come from a human donor in good health (CMV status not recorded). Some clones in this sample may be carry-over from other donors' samples.

As DNA, the CDR3 is TGCGCCAGCAGCATCCGAACGCTCCATCGTGGTGAGCAGTACGTC. It specifies CASSIRTLHRGEQYV. The J gene is TRBJ2-7, the V gene TRBV4-1; D gene ambiguous. CDR3 length: 15 amino acids. Per germline, CDR1 MGHRA and CDR2 YSYEKL. V was trimmed by 5 bases and J by 7 bases, leaving 21 bases between them.

A few counts support this clonotype. The chain combines TRBV6-5 with TRBJ2-7; 8 bases are shared with TRBD1. Trimming took 6 bases from V and 3 from J; bases not matched to a gene: 4. This CDR3 region has 13 residues. From germline, CDR1 is MNHEY and CDR2 SVGAGI. This CDR3 is CASRGQGLYEQYF. CDR3 DNA sequence: TGTGCCAGCAGAGGACAGGGACTCTACGAGCAGTACTTC.

By its share, this clonotype is medium-sized. CDR3 sequence reads: CASSAGVALGYEQYF. CDR3 bases: TGTGCCAGCAGTGCGGGGGTCGCTTTGGGGTACGAGCAGTACTTC. The V call is TRBV6-1, the J call TRBJ2-7; possible D gene TRBD2, 6 bases. The germline V and J ends were trimmed by 4 bases and 4 bases, with 17 bases remaining between them. Germline lookup yields CDR1 MNHNS and CDR2 SASEGT. This CDR3 has 15 amino acids.

The chain uses TRBV7-9 and TRBJ2-6, with D unclear. The CDR3 covers 16 residues. CDR1 SEHNR and CDR2 FQNEAQ come from the germline V gene (reference sequence). V lost 1 base and J 0 bases, leaving 7 bases between the germline ends. DNA for the CDR3: TGTGCCAGCAGCTTAGTCGGTGGCTCTGGGGCCAACGTCCTGACTTTC. Translation: CASSLVGGSGANVLTF.

The rearrangement links TRBV24-1 to TRBJ1-2; 9 nucleotides align to TRBD1. The V gene end was trimmed by 4 bases and the J gene end by 7 bases; junction bases not matched to a gene: 9. The CDR3 consists of 15 residues. The germline CDR1 and CDR2 sequences are KGHDR and SFDVKD. The CDR3 sequence is CATSDPGTGYPGYTF. In nucleotides, the CDR3 is TGTGCCACCAGTGACCCAGGGACAGGGTATCCTGGCTACACCTTC.

The chain uses TRBV9 and TRBJ2-2; tentatively, D is TRBD1 or TRBD2 (5 bases each). The V gene's germline CDR1 is SGDLS and CDR2 YYNGEE. This CDR3 is 20 amino acids long. With 0 bases removed from V and 0 bases from J, the gap between germline ends came to 21 bases. The CDR3: CASSVARGGGEGPNTGELFF. CDR3 coding DNA: TGTGCCAGCAGCGTAGCTAGGGGTGGTGGTGAGGGACCGAACACCGGGGAGCTGTTTTTT. The full variable domain, its missing parts supplied by reference TRBV9 and TRBJ2-2, is DSGVTQTPKHLITATGQRVTLRCSPRSGDLSVYWYQQSLDQGLQFLIQYYNGEERAKGNILERFSAQQFPDLHSELNLSSLELGDSALYFCASSVARGGGEGPNTGELFFGEGSRLTVL.

The chain is built from TRBV6-5 and TRBJ2-3; no clear D. Germline CDR1 is MNHEY and CDR2 is SVGAGI. The V end was cut by 0 bases, the J end by 4 bases, with 8 bases between. The CDR3 totals 14 residues. In DNA, the CDR3 is TGTGCCAGCAGTTACTCTTACAGATCAGATACGCAGTATTTT. Its translation is CASSYSYRSDTQYF.

The table lists this clonotype with a few counts. The CDR3: CASTRRGVTGELFF. CDR3 coding DNA: TGTGCCAGTACTCGCCGGGGGGTCACCGGGGAGCTGTTTTTT. V is TRBV19 and J is TRBJ2-2; 7 bases match TRBD2. V shed 7 bases and J 4 bases; nucleotides not matched to a gene: 6. Looked up from germline, CDR1 is LNHDA and CDR2 is SQIVND (reference sequence). This CDR3 contains 14 residues.

The V gene is TRBV14, the J gene TRBJ2-7; D may be TRBD2 (5 bases). V dropped 0 bases and J dropped 7 bases, with 16 bases sitting between them. The CDR3 contains 15 residues. Per germline, CDR1 SGHDN and CDR2 FVKESK. CDR3 sequence (DNA): TGTGCCAGCAGCCAAGAAAGTGAGGGCCTCGTAGAGCAGTACTTC. Its translation: CASSQESEGLVEQYF.

This clonotype came up a few times. CDR3 in DNA: TGTGCCAGCAGCTGGTATCCTAGCGGGGGGACCCCAAAGCAGTTCTTC. Its protein is CASSWYPSGGTPKQFF. The chain joins TRBV11-2 to TRBJ2-1; 11 bases line up with TRBD2. After removal of 4 bases from V and 11 bases from J, the junction contained 13 bases not matched to a gene. The CDR3 contains 16 residues. The germline V gene has CDR1 SGHAT and CDR2 FQNNGV. Full variable domain (remainder filled in from reference TRBV11-2 and TRBJ2-1): EAGVAQSPRYKIIEKRQSVAFWCNPISGHATLYWYQQILGQGPKLLIQFQNNGVVDDSQLPKDRFSAERLKGVDSTLKIQPAKLEDSAVYLCASSWYPSGGTPKQFFGPGTRLTVL.

This clonotype occurred many times. The rearrangement links TRBV7-8 to TRBJ1-5; D not certain. CDR1 SGHVS and CDR2 FQNEAQ come from the germline V gene. V was cut by 4 bases and J by 7 bases, with 17 bases left in between. This CDR3 has 15 residues. The DNA of the CDR3 is TGTGCCAGCAGCTCCCGACCGGGAGGGCAGCAGCCCCAGCATTTT. This encodes CASSSRPGGQQPQHF. Combining the CDR3 with reference TRBV7-8 and TRBJ1-5 gives the whole variable domain GAGVSQSPRYKVAKRGQDVALRCDPISGHVSLFWYQQALGQGPEFLTYFQNEAQLDKSGLPSDRFFAERPEGSVSTLKIQRTQQEDSAVYLCASSSRPGGQQPQHFGDGTRLSIL.

This clonotype showed up just a few times. The V and J genes are TRBV6-5 and TRBJ2-7, with D possibly matching TRBD2 (5 bases). Germline-derived CDR1 and CDR2 are MNHEY and SVGAGI. This CDR3 has 13 residues. Between the trimmed V and J ends, which lost 3 bases and 3 bases, there was a span of 9 bases. CDR3 residues: CASSYSGDYEQYF. In DNA, the CDR3 is TGTGCCAGCAGTTATTCCGGGGACTACGAGCAGTACTTC.

This clonotype was detected ten times or more. The chain has TRBV7-6 and TRBJ2-3, with 12 nucleotides matching TRBD2. Germline V lookup: CDR1 SGHVS, CDR2 FNYEAQ. J lost 5 bases, V lost 5 bases, and 8 bases had no gene match. This CDR3 is 16 amino acids long. The chain's CDR3 is CASSPGLAGRLDTQYF. As DNA, the CDR3 is TGTGCCAGCAGCCCCGGACTAGCGGGGAGGCTAGATACGCAGTATTTT.

This chain links TRBV7-9 with TRBJ2-3; D remains ambiguous. This CDR3 spans 16 amino acids. Germline V gene sequence: CDR1 SEHNR, CDR2 FQNEAQ (reference sequence). Trimming removed 10 bases at V and 0 bases at J, with 20 bases between. The CDR3 DNA sequence: TGTGCCACCTGGGATCTGACTGTTACTAGCACAGATACGCAGTATTTT. It is translated as CATWDLTVTSTDTQYF. Filled out from reference TRBV7-9 and TRBJ2-3, the complete variable domain reads DTGVSQNPRHKITKRGQNVTFRCDPISEHNRLYWYRQTLGQGPEFLTYFQNEAQLEKSRLLSDRFSAERPKGSFSTLEIQRTEQGDSAMYLCATWDLTVTSTDTQYFGPGTRLTVL.

This clonotype turned up a few times. This rearrangement joins TRBV20-1 to TRBJ1-2, with D possibly being TRBD1 (5 bases). Germline CDR1 DFQATT, CDR2 SNEGSKA (reference sequence). The CDR3 runs to 17 residues. V lost 0 bases and J lost 2, with 19 bases in between. CDR3 coding DNA: TGCAGTGCTAGAGATTTCGTGACAGTAGGGAAGAACTATGGCTACACCTTC. It translates to CSARDFVTVGKNYGYTF.

This clonotype was seen more than once but under ten times. The V and J genes are TRBV19 and TRBJ2-1, with 7 bases lining up with TRBD2. CDR1 is LNHDA, CDR2 SQIVND, per germline (reference sequence). V lost 5 bases and J lost 0; bases outside the gene matches: 4. This CDR3 region has 15 residues. The CDR3 sequence is CASSVGGNSYNEQFF. CDR3 sequence (DNA): TGTGCCAGTAGTGTCGGGGGGAACTCCTACAATGAGCAGTTCTTC. Looking up the rest from reference TRBV19 and TRBJ2-1 gives the full variable domain: DGGITQSPKYLFRKEGQNVTLSCEQNLNHDAMYWYRQDPGQGLRLIYYSQIVNDFQKGDIAEGYSVSREKKESFPLTVTSAQKNPTAFYLCASSVGGNSYNEQFFGPGTRLTVL.

This clonotype was observed a handful of times. The chain links TRBV12-3 or TRBV12-4 to TRBJ2-3; D gene ambiguous. Trimming took off 4 bases at V and 2 bases at J, with 13 bases between the two ends. The CDR3 runs 15 residues. The CDR3 reads CASSSPFPDTDTQYF. CDR3 DNA: TGTGCCAGCAGTTCCCCCTTCCCAGACACAGATACGCAGTATTTT.

This clonotype was observed a handful of times. V and J are TRBV6-1 and TRBJ2-7; no clear D gene. Trimming pared 7 bases from V and 5 bases from J, leaving 9 bases between. The CDR3 has 11 amino acids. CDR1 MNHNS and CDR2 SASEGT come from the germline V gene. The CDR3 sequence: CASTVGDEQYF. The CDR3 nucleotides read TGTGCCAGCACCGTTGGCGACGAGCAGTACTTC.